The entry below gives a single T cell receptor beta chain sequence along with its context. This sample stems from a study of blood T cell repertoires in COVID-19. Profiling relied on immunoSEQ multiplex PCR, and the TCRdb table lists in-frame clones only, not all of them. The sample records 250,000 to 300,000 clones, roughly 90% being singletons. This CDR3 is 13 amino acids long. Losses at the gene ends were 10 bases for V and 1 base for J; bases not matched to a gene: 4. The receptor's source is a woman aged 25-40 years with COVID-19, enrolled during active disease. This chain connects TRBV12-3 or TRBV12-4 to TRBJ2-1, with 7 bases aligning to TRBD2. Sample: peripheral blood. For the CDR3, the DNA is TGTGCCATCCTGGGGGGGTCCTACAATGAGCAGTTCTTC. Protein: CAILGGSYNEQFF.